These 9 T cell receptor beta chains originate from one sample sequenced in a study of T cell clonotyping in hematopoietic cell transplantation. This sample's time point: recipient sample about 28 days before transplant, after cytoreduction. Profiling relied on immunoSEQ multiplex PCR, and the TCRdb table lists in-frame clones only, not all of them. This sample has about 16,000 clones, with 90% to 95% found just once. The input for sequencing was peripheral blood mononuclear cells, taken before stem cell transplant. Receptors originate from a man aged 18 to 29 with biphenotypic leukemia. Some clones in this sample may be carry-over from other donors' samples.

The chain recombines TRBV19 with TRBJ2-5, with D possibly being TRBD1 or TRBD2 (6 bases each). This CDR3 comprises 15 residues. Between the trimmed V and J ends, which lost 3 bases and 5 bases, there was a span of 16 bases. CDR1 LNHDA and CDR2 SQIVND come from the germline V gene (reference sequence). The CDR3 spells CASSITGGMWETQYF. CDR3 coding DNA: TGTGCCAGTAGTATTACCGGGGGCATGTGGGAGACCCAGTACTTC.

V and J are TRBV29-1 and TRBJ2-1; 7 bases agree with TRBD2. Germline loops: CDR1 SQVTM, CDR2 ANQGSEA. V dropped 7 bases and J dropped 7; count of bases not matched to a gene: 10. This CDR3 region has 13 residues. CDR3 coding DNA: TGCAGCGCCGCGGCGGGGGACCGGAATGAGCAGTTCTTC. This gives the protein CSAAAGDRNEQFF.

The chain recombines TRBV11-2 with TRBJ2-1; 11 bases fit TRBD2. The germline V gene has CDR1 SGHAT and CDR2 FQNNGV. The CDR3 length is 16 residues. The V gene end was trimmed by 5 bases and the J gene end by 3 bases; junction bases not matched to a gene: 6. The CDR3 DNA reads as TGTGCCAGCAGCCCCCGACTAGCGGGAATCTACAATGAGCAGTTCTTC. It yields the protein CASSPRLAGIYNEQFF.

The chain employs TRBV28 and TRBJ2-7; TRBD1 is a possible D gene (6 bases). The CDR3 runs to 14 residues. V dropped 5 bases and J dropped 6 bases, with 17 bases sitting between them. CDR1 and CDR2 (germline): MDHEN, SYDVKM. CDR3 amino acids: CASSVESPDSEQYF. The CDR3 DNA reads as TGTGCCAGCAGTGTCGAGTCACCGGACAGCGAGCAGTACTTC.

The chain employs TRBV5-1 and TRBJ2-5; D is ambiguous. Per germline, CDR1 SGHRS and CDR2 YFSETQ. The V end was cut by 2 bases, the J end by 5 bases, with 7 bases between. The CDR3 is made up of 12 amino acids. The CDR3 reads CASSFGSETQYF. CDR3 DNA sequence: TGCGCCAGCAGCTTTGGGTCGGAGACCCAGTACTTC.

V usage is TRBV4-3 and J usage is TRBJ1-1, with 12 bases that match TRBD1. V lost 3 bases, J lost 3 bases, and 14 bases stayed unmatched. This CDR3 is built from 19 residues. Germline CDR1 is LGHNA and CDR2 is YSLEER. DNA of the CDR3: TGCGCCAGCAGCCAGGGACAGGGGGCTACGTTCCGCCTGGACACTGAAGCTTTCTTT. It codes for CASSQGQGATFRLDTEAFF.

This chain joins TRBV7-2 and TRBJ2-6; D gene unclear. Deletions cut 3 bases from V and 0 bases from J, with 0 bases between. The germline CDR1 and CDR2 sequences are SGHTA and FQGNSA. This CDR3 contains 13 residues. The chain's CDR3 is CASSFSGANVLTF. For the CDR3, the DNA is TGTGCCAGCAGCTTCTCTGGGGCCAACGTCCTGACTTTC.

J is TRBJ2-2 and V is TRBV9; unclear D gene. Trimming left V 0 bases short and J 3 bases short, with 15 bases between. The CDR3 has 17 amino acids. Germline lookup yields CDR1 SGDLS and CDR2 YYNGEE. CDR3 in DNA: TGTGCCAGCAGCGTAGAAGGCATTCATGGGTACACCGGGGAGCTGTTTTTT. Protein sequence: CASSVEGIHGYTGELFF.

This clone was seen a single time. This chain connects TRBV9 to TRBJ2-7; D is ambiguous. The CDR3 is made up of 14 amino acids. Germline loops: CDR1 SGDLS, CDR2 YYNGEE. Trimming left V 3 bases short and J 2 bases short, with 12 bases between. DNA of the CDR3: TGTGCCAGCAGCGCGGAAAGAGACACCTACGAGCAGTACTTC. It translates to CASSAERDTYEQYF.